This passage covers 25 T cell receptor beta chains from one sample sequenced in a study of shared clonotypes between healthy human individuals. This table comes from immunoSEQ multiplex PCR, and its TCRdb copy is limited to in-frame clones, with some not included. The sample lists approximately 590,000 clones, less than 97% occurring once. Selected positively for CCR7 and CD45RO-negative, naive CD8 cells excluded terminally differentiated effector memory CD45RA+ cells. Sequencing used naive CD8+ T cells sorted from blood. The receptors were sampled from a woman aged 25-40 years in good health.

This chain links TRBV19 with TRBJ2-1, with D possibly TRBD2 on 6 matching bases. CDR3 length: 14 amino acids. Trimming cost V 5 bases and J 1 base, with 9 bases left between them. CDR1 is LNHDA, CDR2 SQIVND, per germline (reference sequence). The CDR3 loop reads CASSSGRSYNEQFF. CDR3 sequence (DNA): TGTGCCAGTAGTTCAGGGAGGTCCTACAATGAGCAGTTCTTC.

This clone was counted a single time. V usage is TRBV9 and J usage is TRBJ2-5, with 9 bases matching TRBD1. The CDR3 length is 15 residues. Germline CDR1 SGDLS, CDR2 YYNGEE. Trimming cost V 4 bases and J 5 bases; bases outside gene matches: 9. Here the CDR3 reads CASSPSGQGRETQYF. CDR3 DNA: TGTGCCAGCAGCCCCTCGGGACAGGGACGTGAGACCCAGTACTTC. Complete variable domain (other parts from reference TRBV9 and TRBJ2-5): DSGVTQTPKHLITATGQRVTLRCSPRSGDLSVYWYQQSLDQGLQFLIQYYNGEERAKGNILERFSAQQFPDLHSELNLSSLELGDSALYFCASSPSGQGRETQYFGPGTRLLVL.

The chain recombines TRBV6-5 with TRBJ2-4; the match to TRBD1 covers 7 bases. After removal of 4 bases from V and 3 bases from J, the junction contained 9 bases not matched to a gene. The CDR3 has 16 amino acids. Per the germline V gene, CDR1 is MNHEY and CDR2 is SVGAGI. The CDR3 reads CASSSPGTGVKNIQYF. The CDR3 DNA reads as TGTGCCAGCAGTTCGCCCGGTACAGGGGTCAAAAACATTCAGTACTTC.

This sequence joins TRBV11-2 and TRBJ2-2, with TRBD2 identical over 10 bases. The CDR3 has 15 amino acids. Germline V gene sequence: CDR1 SGHAT, CDR2 FQNNGV. J lost 6 bases, V lost 3 bases, and 4 bases had no gene match. The CDR3 nucleotides are TGTGCCAGCAGCTTCCCTAGCGGGGGAGCCGGGGAGCTGTTTTTT. This translates into CASSFPSGGAGELFF.

The chain joins TRBV5-8 to TRBJ2-3; perhaps TRBD1 as D (6 bases). Germline assignment: CDR1 SGHTS and CDR2 YDEGEE. V dropped 3 bases and J dropped 5 bases, with 19 bases sitting between them. The CDR3 runs 16 residues. The CDR3 DNA sequence: TGTGCCAGCAGCTCATCCGGCCTAGGGGGTAGAGATACGCAGTATTTT. Translation gives CASSSSGLGGRDTQYF.

This clone showed up just once. V and J are TRBV15 and TRBJ2-5, with D possibly being TRBD1 (6 bases). V shed 4 bases and J shed 2 bases, with 8 bases lying between them. CDR3 length: 13 amino acids. Germline V gene sequence: CDR1 LNHNV, CDR2 YYDKDF (reference sequence). The CDR3 sequence: CATSTGQQETQYF. In DNA form, the CDR3 reads TGTGCCACCAGCACCGGACAGCAAGAGACCCAGTACTTC.

This chain joins TRBV4-1 and TRBJ2-1; no reliable D call. The germline CDR1 and CDR2 sequences are MGHRA and YSYEKL. Trimming removed 0 bases at V and 6 bases at J, with 6 bases between. The CDR3 contains 13 residues. The CDR3 region has the DNA TGCGCCAGCAGCCAAGAAATACGCAATGAGCAGTTCTTC. Translating it yields CASSQEIRNEQFF.

V gene TRBV7-3 combines with J gene TRBJ2-3, with D possibly matching TRBD1 (5 bases). Germline loops: CDR1 SGHTA, CDR2 FQGTGA. CDR3 size: 14 residues. The germline V and J ends were trimmed by 6 bases and 2 bases, with 12 bases remaining between them. The CDR3 DNA reads as TGTGCCAGCAGTTTGGCAGGGATCACAGATACGCAGTATTTT. Its protein is CASSLAGITDTQYF.

The rearrangement joins TRBV4-1 to TRBJ2-7; the match to TRBD2 covers 12 bases. The CDR3 loop spans 20 amino acids. Looked up from germline, CDR1 is MGHRA and CDR2 is YSYEKL. Losses at the gene ends were 0 bases for V and 4 bases for J; bases not matched to a gene: 16. The CDR3, as DNA: TGCGCCAGCAGCCAAGATGGGGTCGACCGCGGGCTAGCGGGAGGGTACGAGCAGTACTTC. Translated: CASSQDGVDRGLAGGYEQYF.

V usage is TRBV28 and J usage is TRBJ1-4; possible D gene TRBD1, 5 bases. In germline, CDR1 is MDHEN, CDR2 SYDVKM. The CDR3 totals 15 residues. V lost 7 bases and J lost 0, with 12 bases in between. The CDR3 bases are TGTGCCAGCAAGTGGGGCCAAACAACTAATGAAAAACTGTTTTTT. It codes for CASKWGQTTNEKLFF. Full variable domain (outside the CDR3, taken from reference TRBV28 and TRBJ1-4): DVKVTQSSRYLVKRTGEKVFLECVQDMDHENMFWYRQDPGLGLRLIYFSYDVKMKEKGDIPEGYSVSREKKERFSLILESASTNQTSMYLCASKWGQTTNEKLFFGSGTQLSVL.

CDR3 DNA sequence: TGTGCCAGCAGTTCCAGGGGCTCTCCCCAGCCCCAGCATTTT. Translation: CASSSRGSPQPQHF. This chain links TRBV27 with TRBJ1-5, with D possibly being TRBD1 (6 bases). The CDR3 consists of 14 residues. Trimming took off 4 bases at V and 7 bases at J, with 14 bases between the two ends. Germline loops: CDR1 MNHEY, CDR2 SMNVEV (reference sequence).

The chain recombines TRBV27 with TRBJ2-7; D is perhaps TRBD2 (6 bases). The V and J ends lost 8 bases and 1 base respectively, with 15 bases between them. Germline CDR1 MNHEY, CDR2 SMNVEV (reference sequence). CDR3 length: 14 residues. The CDR3 protein is CASGTSTASYEQYF. The DNA for the CDR3 is TGTGCCAGCGGGACTTCTACAGCATCCTACGAGCAGTACTTC.

The J gene is TRBJ1-1, the V gene TRBV28; no clear D. Germline lookup yields CDR1 MDHEN and CDR2 SYDVKM. The CDR3 runs 15 residues. V was shortened by 3 bases and J by 1 base, with 12 bases between the two germline ends. The CDR3 coding sequence is TGTGCCAGCAGTTTTCTCGGCAGCGCGAACACTGAAGCTTTCTTT. It translates to CASSFLGSANTEAFF.

V is TRBV10-1 and J is TRBJ2-2; D perhaps matches TRBD2 (6 bases). Deletions cut 3 bases from V and 1 base from J, with 6 bases between. In germline, CDR1 is WNHNN, CDR2 SYGVQD (reference sequence). The CDR3 contains 14 residues. CDR3 region: CASSDSGNTGELFF. CDR3 DNA: TGCGCCAGCAGTGATAGCGGGAACACCGGGGAGCTGTTTTTT.

This clone was seen once. This chain joins TRBV27 and TRBJ2-1; D is uncertain. Germline V gives CDR1 MNHEY, CDR2 SMNVEV (reference sequence). V lost 3 bases to trimming and J lost 9 bases, with 12 bases between them. CDR3 size: 13 residues. The CDR3 loop is CASSFGAPGEQFF. In DNA form, the CDR3 reads TGTGCCAGCAGTTTTGGAGCCCCGGGTGAGCAGTTCTTC.

The chain has TRBV6-6 and TRBJ2-3; the D call may be TRBD1 or TRBD2 (5 bases each). The V gene lost 8 bases and the J gene lost 1 base, with 10 bases spanning the gap. The CDR3 totals 13 residues. Germline assignment: CDR1 MNHNY and CDR2 SVGAGI (reference sequence). CDR3: CASFLGGTDTQYF. CDR3 sequence (DNA): TGTGCCAGCTTTCTGGGGGGCACAGATACGCAGTATTTT.

This clone was detected once. The V call is TRBV5-1, the J call TRBJ2-1, with D tentatively TRBD1 (6 bases). The CDR3 covers 16 residues. Trimming left V 4 bases short and J 2 bases short, with 16 bases between. CDR1 is SGHRS and CDR2 is YFSETQ in the germline V gene. CDR3 sequence (DNA): TGCGCCAGCAGCCCCCGTACAGGGCCAGCCTACAATGAGCAGTTCTTC. Residues: CASSPRTGPAYNEQFF.

The V and J genes are TRBV15 and TRBJ1-4; TRBD1 matches at 8 bases. This CDR3 is 15 amino acids long. With 3 bases clipped from V and 0 bases from J, the junction kept 0 bases outside the gene matches. CDR1 is LNHNV and CDR2 is YYDKDF in the germline V gene (reference sequence). As DNA, the CDR3 is TGTGCCACCAGCAGGACAGGGGCAACTAATGAAAAACTGTTTTTT. The encoded protein is CATSRTGATNEKLFF.

This sequence joins TRBV7-3 and TRBJ2-1; 8 bases align to TRBD2. Germline-derived CDR1 and CDR2 are SGHTA and FQGTGA. V lost 5 bases and J lost 9; bases outside the gene matches: 24. The CDR3 covers 19 residues. In nucleotides, the CDR3 is TGTGCCAGCAGCCACGTGGGAAGCGGGAGATCGGGCGGTTCCGGTGAGCAGTTCTTC. Translation gives CASSHVGSGRSGGSGEQFF. The full variable domain, its missing parts supplied by reference TRBV7-3 and TRBJ2-1, is GAGVSQTPSNKVTEKGKYVELRCDPISGHTALYWYRQSLGQGPEFLIYFQGTGAADDSGLPNDRFFAVRPEGSVSTLKIQRTERGDSAVYLCASSHVGSGRSGGSGEQFFGPGTRLTVL.

The chain has TRBV7-2 and TRBJ2-2; the D call may be TRBD1 or TRBD2 (5 bases each). Germline CDR1 reads SGHTA; CDR2 reads FQGNSA. This CDR3 region has 15 residues. V was pared by 5 bases and J by 4 bases, with 14 bases between. For the CDR3, the DNA is TGTGCCAGCAGCGGGTCGGGGCGAGGCACCGGGGAGCTGTTTTTT. Translated, it gives CASSGSGRGTGELFF.

The rearrangement joins TRBV7-9 to TRBJ2-2; D is possibly TRBD2 (5 bases). The V gene lost 7 bases and the J gene lost 1 base, with 16 bases spanning the gap. CDR1 is SEHNR and CDR2 is FQNEAQ in the germline V gene (reference sequence). The CDR3 totals 16 residues. The CDR3 protein is CASTSNGRENTGELFF. The CDR3 DNA reads TGTGCCAGCACCTCAAATGGACGGGAGAACACCGGGGAGCTGTTTTTT.

The V and J genes are TRBV28 and TRBJ2-7, with a weak D call TRBD2 (6 bases). V lost 6 bases, J lost 2 bases, and 14 bases lay in between. CDR1 and CDR2 from the germline V gene are MDHEN and SYDVKM. The CDR3 is 14 residues long. The DNA for the CDR3 is TGTGCCAGCAGCCTCCGGGACTCTACCTACGAGCAGTACTTC. It is translated as CASSLRDSTYEQYF.

The chain combines TRBV11-2 with TRBJ2-5; D gene unclear. The CDR3 sequence is 14 residues long. Germline V lookup: CDR1 SGHAT, CDR2 FQNNGV. Trimming took 1 base from V and 5 from J, leaving 11 bases between them. The chain's CDR3 is CASSLAGNLETQYF. CDR3 coding DNA: TGTGCCAGCAGCTTAGCGGGTAATCTGGAGACCCAGTACTTC.

To note about this clone: Other DNA sequences from this sample encode an identical CDR3 as well. The chain uses TRBV29-1 and TRBJ2-7, with no clear D. CDR1 and CDR2 (germline): SQVTM, ANQGSEA. V lost 4 bases and J lost 3, with 7 bases in between. There are 11 residues in the CDR3. This CDR3 reads CSVGVGYEQYF. CDR3 nucleotides: TGCAGCGTTGGGGTGGGCTACGAGCAGTACTTC.

The rearrangement uses TRBV4-2 and TRBJ2-1; D remains unclear. V was trimmed by 0 bases and J by 9 bases, leaving 15 bases between them. The V gene's germline CDR1 is LGHNA and CDR2 YNFKEQ. The CDR3 covers 15 residues. CDR3 in amino acids: CASSQEYLMVGEQFF. For the CDR3, the DNA is TGTGCCAGCAGCCAAGAGTACCTTATGGTGGGTGAGCAGTTCTTC.